This note documents a single T cell receptor (beta chain) sequence. Other DNA sequences in the same sample also yield this CDR3. TCRdb's table, derived via immunoSEQ multiplex PCR, lists solely in-frame clones and lacks some. Among some 2,500,000 clones listed, roughly 93% were seen once. The CDR3 covers 16 residues. V shed 1 base and J shed 0 bases, with 12 bases lying between them. Germline CDR1 is KGHSH and CDR2 is LQKENI. The sample is drawn from a study of shared clonotypes between healthy human individuals. This rearrangement joins TRBV18 to TRBJ1-1; D unresolved. This receptor was obtained from a man aged 18-30 years in good health. Some clones in this sample may be carry-over from other donors' samples. What was sequenced was naive CD4+ T cells from PBMCs. Subset in this sample: CD45RA+ positively selected. The CDR3 sequence is CASSPRTEPMNTEAFF. The CDR3 nucleotides are TGTGCCAGCTCACCACGTACAGAGCCCATGAACACTGAAGCTTTCTTT.